This is a list of T cell receptor beta chains from one sample in a study of beta chain features in type 1 diabetes. The table came from immunoSEQ multiplex PCR; TCRdb's copy has only in-frame clones and leaves some out. There are 240,000 or so clones in the sample; just over 20% occur only once, and about 0.027% lies in the top ten. The sequencing input was naive CD4+ T cells from blood. The receptors were sampled from a woman between 35 and 50 years old with type 1 diabetes. Each CDR3 is given with its conserved first and last residue. Each record gives: V gene, clone size, D gene, J gene, CDR3 protein, CDR3 DNA. The D gene is left open where the match is weak. Clone size is stated in some rows and not others, as once, few, many or a class when expanded.

v_call: TRBV28; clone_size: few; d_call: NA; j_call: TRBJ1-5; cdr3_aa: CATHSEGQPQHF; cdr3_nt: TGTGCCACCCATTCGGAGGGGCAGCCCCAGCATTTT
v_call: TRBV27; clone_size: few; d_call: TRBD1; j_call: TRBJ1-2; cdr3_aa: CASSFGGQNGYTF; cdr3_nt: TGTGCCAGCAGCTTCGGGGGACAGAACGGCTACACCTTC
v_call: TRBV6-5; clone_size: NA; d_call: NA; j_call: TRBJ2-2; cdr3_aa: CASSFGQYTGELFF; cdr3_nt: TGTGCCAGCAGTTTCGGACAGTACACCGGGGAGCTGTTTTTT
v_call: TRBV6-5; clone_size: few; d_call: NA; j_call: TRBJ1-1; cdr3_aa: CASKHRVNTEAFF; cdr3_nt: TGTGCCAGCAAGCACAGGGTGAACACTGAAGCTTTCTTT
v_call: TRBV28; clone_size: few; d_call: TRBD1; j_call: TRBJ1-1; cdr3_aa: CASSPASGTDNTEAFF; cdr3_nt: TGTGCCAGCAGTCCAGCCTCCGGGACAGACAACACTGAAGCTTTCTTT
v_call: TRBV27; clone_size: NA; d_call: NA; j_call: TRBJ2-7; cdr3_aa: CASMGQGRWNEQYF; cdr3_nt: TGTGCCAGCATGGGGCAGGGTAGGTGGAACGAGCAGTACTTC
v_call: TRBV4-1; clone_size: NA; d_call: TRBD1; j_call: TRBJ1-2; cdr3_aa: CASSQERGQGGSDGYTF; cdr3_nt: TGCGCCAGCAGCCAAGAAAGGGGGCAGGGGGGAAGTGATGGCTACACCTTC
v_call: TRBV28; clone_size: few; d_call: TRBD1; j_call: TRBJ1-2; cdr3_aa: CASSLRTGHYGYTF; cdr3_nt: TGTGCCAGCAGTTTACGGACAGGGCACTATGGCTACACCTTC
v_call: TRBV2; clone_size: few; d_call: NA; j_call: TRBJ1-1; cdr3_aa: CASSEEAGANTEAFF; cdr3_nt: TGTGCCAGCAGTGAAGAGGCAGGGGCGAACACTGAAGCTTTCTTT
v_call: TRBV6-6; clone_size: few; d_call: TRBD2; j_call: TRBJ2-5; cdr3_aa: CASSYSPGGETQYF; cdr3_nt: TGTGCCAGCAGTTACTCCCCGGGGGGAGAGACCCAGTACTTC
v_call: TRBV29-1; clone_size: NA; d_call: NA; j_call: TRBJ2-6; cdr3_aa: CSVDPGLSGANVLTF; cdr3_nt: TGCAGCGTTGACCCTGGCCTCTCTGGGGCCAACGTCCTGACTTTC
v_call: TRBV7-2; clone_size: few; d_call: NA; j_call: TRBJ2-5; cdr3_aa: CASSLSPGEETQYF; cdr3_nt: TGTGCCAGCAGCTTGTCCCCGGGGGAAGAGACCCAGTACTTC
v_call: TRBV28; clone_size: few; d_call: TRBD1; j_call: TRBJ1-5; cdr3_aa: CASSPGTVEQPQHF; cdr3_nt: TGTGCCAGCAGTCCGGGGACAGTTGAGCAGCCCCAGCATTTT
v_call: TRBV5-4; clone_size: few; d_call: NA; j_call: TRBJ2-3; cdr3_aa: CASSLSGSTDTQYF; cdr3_nt: TGTGCCAGCAGCTTGAGCGGTAGCACAGATACGCAGTATTTT
v_call: TRBV11-1; clone_size: NA; d_call: NA; j_call: TRBJ2-7; cdr3_aa: CASRQETGPSGEQYF; cdr3_nt: TGTGCCAGCAGACAAGAGACAGGTCCCTCCGGGGAGCAGTACTTC
v_call: TRBV4-3; clone_size: few; d_call: TRBD1; j_call: TRBJ2-1; cdr3_aa: CASSQDEGAGGNEQFF; cdr3_nt: TGCGCCAGCAGCCAAGATGAGGGGGCAGGGGGCAATGAGCAGTTCTTC
v_call: TRBV18; clone_size: NA; d_call: TRBD1; j_call: TRBJ1-5; cdr3_aa: CASSPLDRGAGQPQHF; cdr3_nt: TGTGCCAGCTCACCACTTGACAGGGGAGCGGGTCAGCCCCAGCATTTT
v_call: TRBV6-6; clone_size: NA; d_call: NA; j_call: TRBJ1-6; cdr3_aa: CASSYRGSYNSPLHF; cdr3_nt: TGTGCCAGCAGTTACAGGGGCTCCTATAATTCACCCCTCCACTTT
v_call: TRBV28; clone_size: few; d_call: NA; j_call: TRBJ1-5; cdr3_aa: CASSLPREPQHF; cdr3_nt: TGTGCCAGCAGTTTACCCCGGGAGCCCCAGCATTTT
v_call: TRBV6-5; clone_size: NA; d_call: NA; j_call: TRBJ1-2; cdr3_aa: CAVTGGGGYGYTF; cdr3_nt: TGTGCCGTTACCGGCGGGGGCGGCTATGGCTACACCTTC
v_call: TRBV7-3; clone_size: few; d_call: TRBD1; j_call: TRBJ1-1; cdr3_aa: CASSRGQLNTEAFF; cdr3_nt: TGTGCCAGCAGCCGGGGACAGCTGAACACTGAAGCTTTCTTT
v_call: TRBV7-3; clone_size: NA; d_call: NA; j_call: TRBJ2-5; cdr3_aa: CASSLDGGSGETQYF; cdr3_nt: TGTGCCAGCAGCTTAGATGGGGGCTCGGGAGAGACCCAGTACTTC
v_call: TRBV11-1; clone_size: NA; d_call: NA; j_call: TRBJ2-3; cdr3_aa: CASSHGGPQSGGTQYF; cdr3_nt: TGTGCCAGCAGCCATGGAGGGCCTCAGTCCGGTGGTACGCAGTATTTT
v_call: TRBV30; clone_size: NA; d_call: TRBD2; j_call: TRBJ2-3; cdr3_aa: CAWSAGGRADTQYF; cdr3_nt: TGTGCCTGGAGTGCGGGAGGAAGGGCAGATACGCAGTATTTT
v_call: TRBV28; clone_size: few; d_call: TRBD2; j_call: TRBJ2-7; cdr3_aa: CASSLAAGGPREQYF; cdr3_nt: TGTGCCAGCAGTTTAGCGGCGGGAGGGCCACGAGAGCAGTACTTC
v_call: TRBV5-1; clone_size: NA; d_call: TRBD1; j_call: TRBJ2-4; cdr3_aa: CASSPSTGGLVAKNIQYF; cdr3_nt: TGCGCCAGCAGCCCCTCGACAGGGGGTCTTGTAGCCAAAAACATTCAGTACTTC
v_call: TRBV5-1; clone_size: few; d_call: NA; j_call: TRBJ2-7; cdr3_aa: CASSLGQGSSYEQYF; cdr3_nt: TGCGCCAGCAGCTTGGGCCAGGGGTCCTCCTACGAGCAGTACTTC
v_call: TRBV18; clone_size: few; d_call: NA; j_call: TRBJ2-7; cdr3_aa: CASSPSTGPYEQYF; cdr3_nt: TGTGCCAGCTCCCCCTCGACAGGCCCCTACGAGCAGTACTTC
v_call: TRBV2; clone_size: NA; d_call: TRBD1; j_call: TRBJ2-7; cdr3_aa: CASGMGQEYEQYF; cdr3_nt: TGTGCCAGCGGGATGGGACAGGAGTACGAGCAGTACTTC
v_call: TRBV28; clone_size: few; d_call: TRBD1; j_call: TRBJ1-2; cdr3_aa: CASSQGGPNYGYTF; cdr3_nt: TGTGCCAGCTCACAGGGGGGGCCTAACTATGGCTACACCTTC
v_call: TRBV5-1; clone_size: NA; d_call: NA; j_call: TRBJ1-4; cdr3_aa: CASSLGSGFQDEKLFF; cdr3_nt: TGCGCCAGCAGCTTGGGAAGTGGGTTCCAGGATGAAAAACTGTTTTTT
v_call: TRBV7-2; clone_size: NA; d_call: TRBD1; j_call: TRBJ1-2; cdr3_aa: CASSSRQGDAGYTF; cdr3_nt: TGTGCCAGCAGCTCCCGACAGGGGGATGCGGGCTACACCTTC
v_call: TRBV27; clone_size: few; d_call: NA; j_call: TRBJ2-5; cdr3_aa: CASSPRTQETQYF; cdr3_nt: TGTGCCAGCAGTCCCCGGACTCAAGAGACCCAGTACTTC
v_call: TRBV4-3; clone_size: few; d_call: TRBD2; j_call: TRBJ2-1; cdr3_aa: CASSQPQTSGGAGEQFF; cdr3_nt: TGCGCCAGCAGCCAACCCCAGACTAGCGGGGGGGCCGGTGAGCAGTTCTTC
v_call: TRBV5-1; clone_size: NA; d_call: TRBD1; j_call: TRBJ1-1; cdr3_aa: CASSLARDRVMNTEAFF; cdr3_nt: TGCGCCAGCAGCTTGGCACGGGACAGAGTAATGAACACTGAAGCTTTCTTT
v_call: TRBV6-5; clone_size: few; d_call: NA; j_call: TRBJ2-7; cdr3_aa: CASSYSFRGFYEQYF; cdr3_nt: TGTGCCAGCAGTTACTCCTTCAGAGGGTTCTACGAGCAGTACTTC
v_call: TRBV5-6; clone_size: NA; d_call: TRBD1; j_call: TRBJ1-1; cdr3_aa: CASSLEGQGTEAFF; cdr3_nt: TGTGCCAGCAGCTTGGAGGGACAGGGCACTGAAGCTTTCTTT
v_call: TRBV5-1; clone_size: few; d_call: TRBD2; j_call: TRBJ2-1; cdr3_aa: CASSASGRPFLYNEQFF; cdr3_nt: TGCGCCAGCAGCGCTAGCGGGAGGCCCTTCCTGTACAATGAGCAGTTCTTC
v_call: TRBV5-4; clone_size: NA; d_call: TRBD2; j_call: TRBJ2-5; cdr3_aa: CASSPGTSGRRYQETQYF; cdr3_nt: TGTGCCAGCAGCCCGGGGACTAGCGGGAGGCGCTACCAAGAGACCCAGTACTTC
v_call: TRBV7-9; clone_size: NA; d_call: NA; j_call: TRBJ2-5; cdr3_aa: CASSLESLLETQYF; cdr3_nt: TGTGCCAGCAGCTTAGAGAGTCTGCTGGAGACCCAGTACTTC
v_call: TRBV28; clone_size: few; d_call: TRBD1; j_call: TRBJ1-5; cdr3_aa: CASSPDRVQPQHF; cdr3_nt: TGTGCCAGCAGTCCGGACAGGGTTCAGCCCCAGCATTTT
v_call: TRBV7-3; clone_size: NA; d_call: TRBD1; j_call: TRBJ2-5; cdr3_aa: CASSPGTAQETQYF; cdr3_nt: TGTGCCAGCAGCCCCGGGACAGCCCAAGAGACCCAGTACTTC
v_call: TRBV4-3; clone_size: NA; d_call: TRBD2; j_call: TRBJ2-3; cdr3_aa: CASSLGLAEIYTQYF; cdr3_nt: TGCGCCAGCAGCCTCGGACTAGCGGAAATTTATACGCAGTATTTT
v_call: TRBV19; clone_size: few; d_call: TRBD2; j_call: TRBJ2-7; cdr3_aa: CASSATGLAVYEQYF; cdr3_nt: TGTGCCAGTAGTGCTACGGGACTAGCGGTATACGAGCAGTACTTC
v_call: TRBV9; clone_size: few; d_call: NA; j_call: TRBJ1-1; cdr3_aa: CASSVGWALNTEAFF; cdr3_nt: TGTGCCAGCAGCGTAGGGTGGGCCTTGAACACTGAAGCTTTCTTT
v_call: TRBV11-2; clone_size: few; d_call: TRBD2; j_call: TRBJ2-1; cdr3_aa: CAVRTSGRDEQFF; cdr3_nt: TGTGCCGTGCGGACTAGCGGGAGGGATGAGCAGTTCTTC
v_call: TRBV7-2; clone_size: NA; d_call: NA; j_call: TRBJ1-5; cdr3_aa: CASSPPGGRNQPQHF; cdr3_nt: TGTGCCAGCAGCCCGCCGGGGGGGCGCAATCAGCCCCAGCATTTT
v_call: TRBV18; clone_size: NA; d_call: NA; j_call: TRBJ2-5; cdr3_aa: CASSPGETQYF; cdr3_nt: TGTGCCAGCTCACCCGGAGAGACCCAGTACTTC
v_call: TRBV28; clone_size: NA; d_call: TRBD1; j_call: TRBJ2-5; cdr3_aa: CASGRLGTGGRDTQETQYF; cdr3_nt: TGTGCCTCCGGTCGCTTAGGTACAGGGGGCAGGGATACCCAAGAGACCCAGTACTTC
v_call: TRBV7-3; clone_size: NA; d_call: NA; j_call: TRBJ2-7; cdr3_aa: CASSLWGGGTYEQYF; cdr3_nt: TGTGCCAGCAGCTTATGGGGTGGAGGAACCTACGAGCAGTACTTC
v_call: TRBV30; clone_size: NA; d_call: NA; j_call: TRBJ2-3; cdr3_aa: CALLPGYGTDTQYF; cdr3_nt: TGTGCCTTACTCCCCGGGTACGGCACAGATACGCAGTATTTT
v_call: TRBV28; clone_size: NA; d_call: NA; j_call: TRBJ1-4; cdr3_aa: CASSSPGKNEKLFF; cdr3_nt: TGTGCCAGCAGTTCTCCCGGGAAGAACGAAAAACTGTTTTTT
v_call: TRBV7-7; clone_size: NA; d_call: NA; j_call: TRBJ2-7; cdr3_aa: CASSFRLRGEQYF; cdr3_nt: TGTGCCAGCAGCTTCCGTTTAAGAGGCGAGCAGTACTTC
v_call: TRBV29-1; clone_size: NA; d_call: NA; j_call: TRBJ2-1; cdr3_aa: CSVSDRSNEQFF; cdr3_nt: TGCAGCGTTTCAGACAGGTCCAATGAGCAGTTCTTC
v_call: TRBV4-2; clone_size: NA; d_call: TRBD2; j_call: TRBJ2-2; cdr3_aa: CASSQGRGGRSAGELFF; cdr3_nt: TGTGCCAGCAGCCAAGGGAGGGGCGGGAGGTCGGCCGGGGAGCTGTTTTTT
v_call: TRBV6-5; clone_size: NA; d_call: TRBD2; j_call: TRBJ2-1; cdr3_aa: CASSPSGRSYNEQFF; cdr3_nt: TGTGCCAGCAGTCCTAGCGGGAGGTCCTACAATGAGCAGTTCTTC
v_call: TRBV29-1; clone_size: NA; d_call: NA; j_call: TRBJ2-7; cdr3_aa: CSVALGREQYF; cdr3_nt: TGCAGCGTTGCATTGGGGCGCGAGCAGTACTTC
v_call: TRBV28; clone_size: NA; d_call: TRBD1; j_call: TRBJ1-5; cdr3_aa: CASSFPGTGGNQPQHF; cdr3_nt: TGTGCCAGCAGTTTCCCAGGGACAGGGGGAAATCAGCCCCAGCATTTT
v_call: TRBV30; clone_size: NA; d_call: NA; j_call: TRBJ2-1; cdr3_aa: CAWTPLAALPSLRFF; cdr3_nt: TGTGCCTGGACCCCACTAGCCGCTTTGCCCAGCTTACGATTCTTC
v_call: TRBV15; clone_size: few; d_call: TRBD2; j_call: TRBJ2-1; cdr3_aa: CATSRVGIGGRHTDEQFF; cdr3_nt: TGTGCCACCAGCAGAGTTGGCATCGGCGGGAGGCACACGGATGAGCAGTTCTTC